Below are 31 T cell receptor beta chains sequenced from a single sample in a study of cytomegalovirus exposure and HLA in healthy donors. Generated by immunoSEQ multiplex PCR, the TCRdb table keeps only in-frame clones and is missing some. The sample holds roughly 120,000 clones, around 94% seen once. The sequenced sample consisted of PBMCs. The receptors shown here come from a woman between 18 and 29 years old in good health and CMV-seronegative.

The CDR3 loop is CASSLPIDGGYTF. CDR3 in DNA: TGTGCCAGCAGCTTACCCATCGACGGGGGCTACACCTTC. The chain joins TRBV7-2 to TRBJ1-2; D is undetermined. This CDR3 has 13 residues. The V gene lost 2 bases and the J gene lost 8 bases, with 12 bases spanning the gap. The germline V gene encodes CDR1 SGHTA and CDR2 FQGNSA.

This clone was counted between two and nine times. V usage is TRBV10-1 and J usage is TRBJ2-7, with D maybe TRBD1 (5 bases). The V gene lost 4 bases and the J gene lost 3 bases, with 10 bases spanning the gap. Germline loops: CDR1 WNHNN, CDR2 SYGVQD (reference sequence). The CDR3 covers 13 residues. The CDR3 loop reads CASSAGFNYEQYF. CDR3 DNA: TGCGCCAGCAGTGCAGGGTTTAACTACGAGCAGTACTTC.

This clone was observed once. The chain carries TRBV19 and TRBJ1-2; TRBD1 matches at 11 bases. Germline V gene lookup returns CDR1 LNHDA and CDR2 SQIVND (reference sequence). The CDR3 covers 14 residues. V lost 7 bases to trimming and J lost 3 bases; unmatched junction nucleotides: 4. CDR3 sequence: CASTPGQGDYGYTF. CDR3 coding DNA: TGTGCCAGTACCCCGGGACAGGGGGACTATGGCTACACCTTC.

The chain couples TRBV28 to TRBJ2-3; no definite D call. Germline CDR1 is MDHEN and CDR2 is SYDVKM. This CDR3 has 15 amino acids. V dropped 2 bases and J dropped 3 bases, with 12 bases sitting between them. CDR3 sequence: CASSLKRPRTDTQYF. The CDR3 DNA follows: TGTGCCAGCAGTTTAAAGCGCCCTCGGACAGATACGCAGTATTTT.

The rearrangement uses TRBV5-1 and TRBJ1-4; D is perhaps TRBD1 (5 bases). Trimming stripped 3 bases from V and 3 bases from J, with 12 bases between. This CDR3 spans 15 amino acids. The germline V gene has CDR1 SGHRS and CDR2 YFSETQ. The CDR3 is CASSWMDTSNEKLFF. Written as DNA, the CDR3 is TGCGCCAGCAGCTGGATGGACACTTCTAATGAAAAACTGTTTTTT.

This clone occurred once. The genes are TRBV4-2 and TRBJ2-3; the match to TRBD2 covers 10 bases. With V trimmed by 1 base and J by 4 bases, 5 bases remained unmatched. The V gene's germline CDR1 is LGHNA and CDR2 YNFKEQ. This CDR3 has 16 residues. In nucleotides, the CDR3 is TGTGCCAGCAGCCAAGGAGCGGGAGGGCCGGCAGATACGCAGTATTTT. Translated, it gives CASSQGAGGPADTQYF.

This chain joins TRBV9 and TRBJ1-6; TRBD1 is a possible D gene (6 bases). V shed 3 bases and J shed 7 bases, with 14 bases lying between them. Germline V gene data show CDR1 as SGDLS and CDR2 as YYNGEE. CDR3 length: 15 amino acids. The CDR3 DNA sequence: TGTGCCAGCAGCGCCTTACAGGGTGGAAATTCACCCCTCCACTTT. Its translation: CASSALQGGNSPLHF.

The chain combines TRBV30 with TRBJ2-4, with unresolved D. Germline V CDR1 and CDR2: GTSNPN, SVGIG (reference sequence). Trimming took off 0 bases at V and 0 bases at J, with 6 bases between the two ends. CDR3 length: 14 amino acids. In DNA form, the CDR3 reads TGTGCCTGGAGTGTCGGTGGAGCCAAAAACATTCAGTACTTC. Translated, it gives CAWSVGGAKNIQYF.

The chain employs TRBV5-1 and TRBJ1-1, with 7 bases matching TRBD1. V lost 0 bases, J lost 3 bases, and 2 bases stayed unmatched. Germline CDR1 SGHRS, CDR2 YFSETQ. The CDR3 extends over 14 amino acids. The CDR3 DNA is TGCGCCAGCAGCTTGGACACAGGGGACACTGAAGCTTTCTTT. Its translation is CASSLDTGDTEAFF.

The chain combines TRBV19 with TRBJ2-2; D possibly corresponds to TRBD2 (6 bases). The germline V gene encodes CDR1 LNHDA and CDR2 SQIVND (reference sequence). CDR3 length: 15 amino acids. V lost 4 bases and J 4 bases, leaving 13 bases between the germline ends. As DNA, the CDR3 is TGTGCCAGTAGTACCCCGGAGGGGTCCACCGGGGAGCTGTTTTTT. Translating gives CASSTPEGSTGELFF.

The gene calls are TRBV4-1 and TRBJ1-2; 8 positions match TRBD1. The CDR3 is 15 residues long. Germline CDR1 reads MGHRA; CDR2 reads YSYEKL. With V trimmed by 1 base and J by 4 bases, 5 bases remained unmatched. CDR3 nucleotide sequence: TGCGCCAGCAGCCAAGGGACAGGGTTATTCTATGGCTACACCTTC. It codes for CASSQGTGLFYGYTF.

This rearrangement joins TRBV7-3 to TRBJ2-3; TRBD1 might be the D (6 bases). Deletions cut 3 bases from V and 1 base from J, with 11 bases between. Germline V gene sequence: CDR1 SGHTA, CDR2 FQGTGA. The CDR3 has 15 amino acids. This chain's CDR3 is CASSFQGTGTDTQYF. DNA for the CDR3: TGTGCCAGCAGCTTTCAGGGGACGGGCACAGATACGCAGTATTTT.

This clone has only a few counts. The chain has TRBV13 and TRBJ2-7; 13 bases line up with TRBD2. The germline gives CDR1 PRHDT, CDR2 FYEKMQ (reference sequence). This CDR3 contains 15 residues. V lost 5 bases and J lost 6; bases outside the gene matches: 7. The CDR3 region has the DNA TGTGCCAGCAGCATCCGGACTAGCGGGAGTATCGAGCAGTACTTC. This translates into CASSIRTSGSIEQYF.

Only one count was recorded for this clone. The genes are TRBV9 and TRBJ2-1; 10 bases agree with TRBD2. This CDR3 has 15 residues. Trimming at V came to 3 bases and at J to 7 bases, leaving 7 bases not matched to a gene. Germline CDR1 and CDR2: SGDLS and YYNGEE. For the CDR3, the DNA is TGTGCCAGCAGCGGGACTAGCGGAGTCCCAAATGAGCAGTTCTTC. Its protein is CASSGTSGVPNEQFF.

J is TRBJ1-5 and V is TRBV11-3; D uncertain. Germline values: CDR1 SGHNT, CDR2 YENEEA. Trimming pared 5 bases from V and 0 bases from J, leaving 17 bases between. The CDR3 spans 17 residues. CDR3 sequence (DNA): TGTGCCAGCAGCAGGGAGACGAGGGTTTTTAGCAATCAGCCCCAGCATTTT. It specifies CASSRETRVFSNQPQHF.

The V call is TRBV2, the J call TRBJ2-7, with 7 bases aligning to TRBD2. The J segment lost 3 bases and the V segment lost 7 bases, leaving 9 bases of the junction unmatched. Germline-derived CDR1 and CDR2 are SNHLY and FYNNEI. CDR3 size: 14 residues. The CDR3 bases are TGTGCCAGCATGGGGGGGGAAGCATTCTACGAGCAGTACTTC. Its protein is CASMGGEAFYEQYF.

V is TRBV5-4 and J is TRBJ1-5; possibly TRBD1 for D (5 bases). Germline V gene lookup returns CDR1 SGHNT and CDR2 YYREEE (reference sequence). V was shortened by 0 bases and J by 4 bases, with 14 bases between the two germline ends. This CDR3 spans 16 amino acids. Here the CDR3 reads CASSLGGTQANQPQHF. For the CDR3, the DNA is TGTGCCAGCAGCTTGGGCGGGACTCAGGCTAATCAGCCCCAGCATTTT.

V gene TRBV7-6 combines with J gene TRBJ2-6; no clear D. CDR3 length equals 18 residues. Germline assignment: CDR1 SGHVS and CDR2 FNYEAQ. The germline V and J ends were trimmed by 2 bases and 0 bases, with 14 bases remaining between them. Here the CDR3 reads CASSLLVKHSSGANVLTF. The CDR3 bases are TGTGCCAGCAGCTTACTGGTCAAACACAGCTCTGGGGCCAACGTCCTGACTTTC.

This clone has only one observation. The rearrangement uses TRBV19 and TRBJ2-7; D might be TRBD2 (5 bases). Germline V gene lookup returns CDR1 LNHDA and CDR2 SQIVND (reference sequence). The CDR3 sequence is 13 residues long. The V gene lost 5 bases and the J gene lost 3 bases, with 11 bases spanning the gap. The CDR3 DNA follows: TGTGCCAGTAGTCGGGAAGGACTCTACGAGCAGTACTTC. Protein product: CASSREGLYEQYF. The full variable domain, its missing parts supplied by reference TRBV19 and TRBJ2-7, is DGGITQSPKYLFRKEGQNVTLSCEQNLNHDAMYWYRQDPGQGLRLIYYSQIVNDFQKGDIAEGYSVSREKKESFPLTVTSAQKNPTAFYLCASSREGLYEQYFGPGTRLTVT.

This chain connects TRBV6-4 to TRBJ1-4; 7 positions match TRBD1. Germline V gene data show CDR1 as MRHNA and CDR2 as SNTAGT. The CDR3 runs to 15 residues. The ends lost 3 bases at V and 5 bases at J; junction bases unmatched: 6. The CDR3 coding sequence is TGTGCCAGCAGTGAAAACTCAGGGGGGAATGAAAAACTGTTTTTT. Translating it yields CASSENSGGNEKLFF.

This chain connects TRBV28 to TRBJ1-1, with D perhaps matching TRBD1 (6 bases). V was trimmed by 6 bases and J by 2 bases, leaving 19 bases between them. The germline CDR1 and CDR2 sequences are MDHEN and SYDVKM. The length of the CDR3 is 16 residues. CDR3 bases: TGTGCCAGCAGCTTACCCCCCGGACAGCTCAACACTGAAGCTTTCTTT. Its translation: CASSLPPGQLNTEAFF. Using reference TRBV28 and TRBJ1-1 for the parts outside the CDR3, the full variable domain is DVKVTQSSRYLVKRTGEKVFLECVQDMDHENMFWYRQDPGLGLRLIYFSYDVKMKEKGDIPEGYSVSREKKERFSLILESASTNQTSMYLCASSLPPGQLNTEAFFGQGTRLTVV.

V is TRBV7-9 and J is TRBJ2-5; D gene ambiguous. There are 11 residues in the CDR3. Germline V lookup: CDR1 SEHNR, CDR2 FQNEAQ (reference sequence). V lost 5 bases to trimming and J lost 5 bases, with 6 bases between them. DNA of the CDR3: TGTGCCAGCAGCAAGCTGGAGACCCAGTACTTC. Amino acids: CASSKLETQYF.

This chain uses TRBV15 with TRBJ1-4; 7 bases map to TRBD1. Trimming removed 6 bases from V and 7 bases from J; junction bases left unmatched: 5. Germline loops: CDR1 LNHNV, CDR2 YYDKDF (reference sequence). CDR3 length equals 13 residues. CDR3 loop: CATSTGVFEKLFF. DNA of the CDR3: TGTGCCACCAGTACAGGGGTCTTTGAAAAACTGTTTTTT.

The chain links TRBV27 to TRBJ2-2, with 10 bases that match TRBD2. In germline, CDR1 is MNHEY, CDR2 SMNVEV (reference sequence). V shed 4 bases and J 5 bases; nucleotides not matched to a gene: 16. The length of the CDR3 is 19 residues. The CDR3 region is CASSSLTPVRAGGTGELFF. For the CDR3, the DNA is TGTGCCAGCAGTTCGCTTACCCCCGTGAGAGCGGGAGGGACCGGGGAGCTGTTTTTT.

This sequence joins TRBV7-3 and TRBJ2-1, with a tentative D call TRBD1 (6 bases). The germline CDR1 and CDR2 sequences are SGHTA and FQGTGA. This CDR3 is 16 amino acids long. Trimming took 0 bases from V and 8 from J, leaving 17 bases between them. The DNA of the CDR3 is TGTGCCAGCAGCTTAACGTCAAGGGGGATAAAGGATGAGCAGTTCTTC. It codes for CASSLTSRGIKDEQFF. The entire variable domain, with the rest obtained from reference TRBV7-3 and TRBJ2-1, is as follows: GAGVSQTPSNKVTEKGKYVELRCDPISGHTALYWYRQSLGQGPEFLIYFQGTGAADDSGLPNDRFFAVRPEGSVSTLKIQRTERGDSAVYLCASSLTSRGIKDEQFFGPGTRLTVL.

The rearrangement links TRBV28 to TRBJ2-7, with D possibly TRBD1 on 6 matching bases. Trimming took off 5 bases at V and 2 bases at J, with 10 bases between the two ends. This CDR3 contains 13 residues. Germline lookup yields CDR1 MDHEN and CDR2 SYDVKM. The CDR3 here is CASSRTVTYEQYF. The DNA of the CDR3 is TGTGCCAGCAGTCGGACAGTAACCTACGAGCAGTACTTC.

This clone was found once. V is TRBV2 and J is TRBJ1-4; 9 bases are shared with TRBD1. The CDR3 extends over 14 amino acids. CDR1 and CDR2 from the germline V gene are SNHLY and FYNNEI. V shed 4 bases, J shed 11 bases, and the junction held 8 bases outside the gene matches. The CDR3 region has the DNA TGTGCCAGCAGTGGCCGACAGGGGGAGGAGAAACTGTTTTTT. Protein sequence: CASSGRQGEEKLFF. Full variable domain (missing parts from reference TRBV2 and TRBJ1-4): EPEVTQTPSHQVTQMGQEVILRCVPISNHLYFYWYRQILGQKVEFLVSFYNNEISEKSEIFDDQFSVERPDGSNFTLKIRSTKLEDSAMYFCASSGRQGEEKLFFGSGTQLSVL.

V and J are TRBV2 and TRBJ2-7; a weak D match, TRBD1 (6 bases). In germline, CDR1 is SNHLY, CDR2 FYNNEI. The CDR3 contains 14 residues. Trimming removed 7 bases at V and 1 base at J, with 14 bases between. CDR3: CASTTGWASYEQYF. CDR3 nucleotide sequence: TGTGCCAGCACCACAGGGTGGGCATCCTACGAGCAGTACTTC.

The chain couples TRBV6-1 to TRBJ1-1; 10 nucleotides align to TRBD1. This CDR3 has 15 residues. V shed 0 bases, J shed 5 bases, and the junction held 3 bases outside the gene matches. Germline V gene data show CDR1 as MNHNS and CDR2 as SASEGT. Here the CDR3 reads CASSEARQGATEAFF. The DNA for the CDR3 is TGTGCCAGCAGTGAAGCCCGACAGGGGGCGACTGAAGCTTTCTTT.

This chain joins TRBV2 and TRBJ2-7; possible D gene TRBD2, 6 bases. The V end was cut by 2 bases, the J end by 6 bases, with 20 bases between. Germline CDR1 reads SNHLY; CDR2 reads FYNNEI. The CDR3 has 16 amino acids. CDR3 sequence: CASSEYEPGTLGEQYF. For the CDR3, the DNA is TGTGCCAGCAGTGAATATGAGCCAGGGACTCTTGGCGAGCAGTACTTC.

The chain employs TRBV13 and TRBJ1-5; 9 bases fit TRBD1. The CDR3 is 14 residues long. Trimming cost V 5 bases and J 7 bases; bases outside gene matches: 6. Per the germline V gene, CDR1 is PRHDT and CDR2 is FYEKMQ (reference sequence). CDR3 residues: CASSQGQGRQPQHF. The CDR3 coding sequence is TGTGCCAGCAGCCAAGGACAGGGGCGACAGCCCCAGCATTTT.